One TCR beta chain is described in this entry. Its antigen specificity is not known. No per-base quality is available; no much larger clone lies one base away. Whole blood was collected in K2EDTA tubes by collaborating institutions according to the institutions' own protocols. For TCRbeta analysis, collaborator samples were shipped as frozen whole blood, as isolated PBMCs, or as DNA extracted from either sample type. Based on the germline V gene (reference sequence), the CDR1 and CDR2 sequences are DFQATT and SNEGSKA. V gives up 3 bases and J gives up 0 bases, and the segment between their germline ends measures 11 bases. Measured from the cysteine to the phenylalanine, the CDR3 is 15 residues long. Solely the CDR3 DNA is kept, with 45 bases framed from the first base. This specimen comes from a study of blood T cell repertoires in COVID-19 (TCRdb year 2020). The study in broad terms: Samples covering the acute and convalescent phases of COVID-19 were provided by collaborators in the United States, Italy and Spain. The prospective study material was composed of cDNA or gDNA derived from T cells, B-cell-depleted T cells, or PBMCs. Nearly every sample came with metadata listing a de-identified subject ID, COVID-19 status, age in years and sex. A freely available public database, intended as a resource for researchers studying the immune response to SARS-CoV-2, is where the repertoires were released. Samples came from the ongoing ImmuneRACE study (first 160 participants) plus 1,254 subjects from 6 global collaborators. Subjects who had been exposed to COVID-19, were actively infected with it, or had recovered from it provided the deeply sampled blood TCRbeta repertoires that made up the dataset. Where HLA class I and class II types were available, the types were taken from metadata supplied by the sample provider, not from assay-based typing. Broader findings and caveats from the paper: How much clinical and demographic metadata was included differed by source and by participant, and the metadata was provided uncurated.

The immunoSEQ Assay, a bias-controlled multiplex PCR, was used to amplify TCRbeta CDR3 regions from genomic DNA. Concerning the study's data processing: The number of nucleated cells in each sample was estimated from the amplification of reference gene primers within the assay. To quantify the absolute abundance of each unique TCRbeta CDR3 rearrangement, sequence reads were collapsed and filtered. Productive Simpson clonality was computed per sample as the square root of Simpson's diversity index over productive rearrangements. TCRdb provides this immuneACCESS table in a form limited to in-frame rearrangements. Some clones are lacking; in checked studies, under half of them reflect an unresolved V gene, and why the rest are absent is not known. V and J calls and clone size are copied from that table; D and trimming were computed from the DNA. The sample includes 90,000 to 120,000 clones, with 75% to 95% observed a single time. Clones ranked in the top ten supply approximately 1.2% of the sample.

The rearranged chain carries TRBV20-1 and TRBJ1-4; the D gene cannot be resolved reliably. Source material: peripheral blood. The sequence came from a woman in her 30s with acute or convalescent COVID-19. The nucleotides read TGCAGTGCTAGTTCAAGGAGAGCAACTAATGAAAAACTGTTTTTT. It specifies CSASSRRATNEKLFF.